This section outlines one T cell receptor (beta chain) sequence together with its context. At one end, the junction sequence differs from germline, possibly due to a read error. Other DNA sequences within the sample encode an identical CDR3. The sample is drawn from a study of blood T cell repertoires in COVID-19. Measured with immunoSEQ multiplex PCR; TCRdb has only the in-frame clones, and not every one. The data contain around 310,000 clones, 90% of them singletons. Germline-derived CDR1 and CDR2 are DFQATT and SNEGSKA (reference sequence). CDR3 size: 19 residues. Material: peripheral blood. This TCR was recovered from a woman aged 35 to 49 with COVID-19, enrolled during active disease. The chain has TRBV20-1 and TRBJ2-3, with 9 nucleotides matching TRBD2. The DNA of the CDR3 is TGCAGTGCTAGTTGGGTCGGCGGGAGGGCATCAGGGAGCACGGATACGCAGTATTTT. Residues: CSASWVGGRASGSTDTQYF.